The rows below give T cell receptor beta chains drawn from one sample of a study of blood T cell repertoires in COVID-19. Using immunoSEQ multiplex PCR, the repertoire was profiled, and TCRdb retains in-frame clones only, with some absent. This table holds about 210,000 clones, around 84% found once. The sample was peripheral blood. These receptor sequences come from a human donor in a cohort sampled during active COVID-19. CDR3s leave out the opening cysteine and the closing phenylalanine or tryptophan.

j_call: TRBJ1-2; v_call: TRBV5-4; cdr3_aa: ASSFPRGDRGSYGYT
j_call: TRBJ2-7; v_call: TRBV7-8; cdr3_aa: ASSRDRGRYEQY
j_call: TRBJ2-7; v_call: TRBV28; cdr3_aa: ASTWGGTYEQY
j_call: TRBJ2-1; v_call: TRBV6-9; cdr3_aa: ATRGGNKAYNEQF
j_call: TRBJ2-5; v_call: TRBV12-5; cdr3_aa: ASGRGGLGETQY
j_call: TRBJ2-7; v_call: TRBV28; cdr3_aa: ASSRDREGSYEQY
j_call: TRBJ1-1; v_call: TRBV2; cdr3_aa: ASRRNTEAF
j_call: TRBJ2-3; v_call: TRBV10-2; cdr3_aa: ASSDPPGTAQY
j_call: TRBJ1-4; v_call: TRBV18; cdr3_aa: ASSRGQGFEKLF
j_call: TRBJ1-3; v_call: TRBV27; cdr3_aa: ASSLWQGGNTIY
j_call: TRBJ1-1; v_call: TRBV6-5; cdr3_aa: ASSYQGYTEAF